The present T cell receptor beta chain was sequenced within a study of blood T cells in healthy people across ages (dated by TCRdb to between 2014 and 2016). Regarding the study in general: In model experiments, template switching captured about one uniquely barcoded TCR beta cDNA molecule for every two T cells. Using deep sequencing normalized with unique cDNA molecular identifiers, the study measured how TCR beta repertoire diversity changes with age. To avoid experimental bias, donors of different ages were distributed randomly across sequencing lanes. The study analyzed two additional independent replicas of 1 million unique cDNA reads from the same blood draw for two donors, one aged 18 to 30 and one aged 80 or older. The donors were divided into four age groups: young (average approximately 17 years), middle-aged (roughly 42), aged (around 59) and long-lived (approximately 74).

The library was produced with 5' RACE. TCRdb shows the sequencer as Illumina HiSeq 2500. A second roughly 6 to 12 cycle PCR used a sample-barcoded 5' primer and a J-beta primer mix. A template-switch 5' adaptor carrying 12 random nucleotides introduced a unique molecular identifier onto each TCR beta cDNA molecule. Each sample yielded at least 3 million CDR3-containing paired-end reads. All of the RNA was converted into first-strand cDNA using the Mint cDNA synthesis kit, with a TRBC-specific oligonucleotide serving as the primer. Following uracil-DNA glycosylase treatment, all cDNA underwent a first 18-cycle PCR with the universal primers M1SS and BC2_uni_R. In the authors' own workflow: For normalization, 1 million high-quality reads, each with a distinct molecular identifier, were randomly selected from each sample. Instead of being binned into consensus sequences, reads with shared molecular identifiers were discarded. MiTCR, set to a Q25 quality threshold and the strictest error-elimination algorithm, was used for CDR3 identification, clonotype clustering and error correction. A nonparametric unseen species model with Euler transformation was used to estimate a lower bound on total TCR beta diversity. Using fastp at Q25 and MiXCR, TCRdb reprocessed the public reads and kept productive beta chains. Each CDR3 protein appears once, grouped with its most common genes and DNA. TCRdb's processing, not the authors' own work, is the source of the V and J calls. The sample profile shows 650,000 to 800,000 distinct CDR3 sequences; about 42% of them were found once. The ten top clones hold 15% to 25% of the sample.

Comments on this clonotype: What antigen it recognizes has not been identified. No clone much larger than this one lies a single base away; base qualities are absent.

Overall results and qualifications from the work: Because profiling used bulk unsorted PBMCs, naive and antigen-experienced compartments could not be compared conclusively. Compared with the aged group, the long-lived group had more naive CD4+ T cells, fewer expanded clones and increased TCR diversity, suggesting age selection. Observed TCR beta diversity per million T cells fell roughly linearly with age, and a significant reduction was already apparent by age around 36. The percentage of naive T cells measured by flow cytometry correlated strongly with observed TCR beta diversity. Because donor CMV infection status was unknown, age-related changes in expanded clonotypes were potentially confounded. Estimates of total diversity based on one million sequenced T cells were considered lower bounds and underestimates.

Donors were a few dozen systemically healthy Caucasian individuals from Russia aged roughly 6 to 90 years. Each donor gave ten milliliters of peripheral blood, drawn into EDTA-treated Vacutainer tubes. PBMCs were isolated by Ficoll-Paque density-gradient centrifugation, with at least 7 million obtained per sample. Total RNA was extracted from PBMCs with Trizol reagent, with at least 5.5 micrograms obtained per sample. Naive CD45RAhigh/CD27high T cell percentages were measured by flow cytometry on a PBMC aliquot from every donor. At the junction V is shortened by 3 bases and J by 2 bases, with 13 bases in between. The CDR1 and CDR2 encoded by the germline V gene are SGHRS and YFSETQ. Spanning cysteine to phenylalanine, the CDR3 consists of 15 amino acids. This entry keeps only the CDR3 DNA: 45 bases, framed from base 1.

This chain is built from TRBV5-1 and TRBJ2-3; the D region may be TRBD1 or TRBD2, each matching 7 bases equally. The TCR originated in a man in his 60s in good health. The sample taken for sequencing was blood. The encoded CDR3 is CASSWGGTVTDTQYF. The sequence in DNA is TGCGCCAGCAGCTGGGGGGGGACAGTCACAGATACGCAGTATTTT. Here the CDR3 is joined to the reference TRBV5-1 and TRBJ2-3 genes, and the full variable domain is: KAGVTQTPRYLIKTRGQQVTLSCSPISGHRSVSWYQQTPGQGLQFLFEYFSETQRNKGNFPGRFSGRQFSNSRSEMNVSTLELGDSALYLCASSWGGTVTDTQYFGPGTRLTVL.